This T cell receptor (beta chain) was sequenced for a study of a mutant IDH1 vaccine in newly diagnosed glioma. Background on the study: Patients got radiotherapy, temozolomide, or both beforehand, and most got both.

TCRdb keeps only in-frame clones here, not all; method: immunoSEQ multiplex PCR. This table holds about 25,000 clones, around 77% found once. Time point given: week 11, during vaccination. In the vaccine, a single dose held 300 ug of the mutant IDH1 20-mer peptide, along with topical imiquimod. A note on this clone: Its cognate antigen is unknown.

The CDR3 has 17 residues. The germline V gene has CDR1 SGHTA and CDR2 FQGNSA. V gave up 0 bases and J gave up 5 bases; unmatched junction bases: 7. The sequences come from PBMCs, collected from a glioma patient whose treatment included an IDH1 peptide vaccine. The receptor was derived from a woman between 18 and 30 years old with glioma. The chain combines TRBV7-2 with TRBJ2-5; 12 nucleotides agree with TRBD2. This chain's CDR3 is CASSLALAGGPRETQYF. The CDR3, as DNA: TGTGCCAGCAGCTTAGCCCTAGCGGGAGGGCCGCGGGAGACCCAGTACTTC.